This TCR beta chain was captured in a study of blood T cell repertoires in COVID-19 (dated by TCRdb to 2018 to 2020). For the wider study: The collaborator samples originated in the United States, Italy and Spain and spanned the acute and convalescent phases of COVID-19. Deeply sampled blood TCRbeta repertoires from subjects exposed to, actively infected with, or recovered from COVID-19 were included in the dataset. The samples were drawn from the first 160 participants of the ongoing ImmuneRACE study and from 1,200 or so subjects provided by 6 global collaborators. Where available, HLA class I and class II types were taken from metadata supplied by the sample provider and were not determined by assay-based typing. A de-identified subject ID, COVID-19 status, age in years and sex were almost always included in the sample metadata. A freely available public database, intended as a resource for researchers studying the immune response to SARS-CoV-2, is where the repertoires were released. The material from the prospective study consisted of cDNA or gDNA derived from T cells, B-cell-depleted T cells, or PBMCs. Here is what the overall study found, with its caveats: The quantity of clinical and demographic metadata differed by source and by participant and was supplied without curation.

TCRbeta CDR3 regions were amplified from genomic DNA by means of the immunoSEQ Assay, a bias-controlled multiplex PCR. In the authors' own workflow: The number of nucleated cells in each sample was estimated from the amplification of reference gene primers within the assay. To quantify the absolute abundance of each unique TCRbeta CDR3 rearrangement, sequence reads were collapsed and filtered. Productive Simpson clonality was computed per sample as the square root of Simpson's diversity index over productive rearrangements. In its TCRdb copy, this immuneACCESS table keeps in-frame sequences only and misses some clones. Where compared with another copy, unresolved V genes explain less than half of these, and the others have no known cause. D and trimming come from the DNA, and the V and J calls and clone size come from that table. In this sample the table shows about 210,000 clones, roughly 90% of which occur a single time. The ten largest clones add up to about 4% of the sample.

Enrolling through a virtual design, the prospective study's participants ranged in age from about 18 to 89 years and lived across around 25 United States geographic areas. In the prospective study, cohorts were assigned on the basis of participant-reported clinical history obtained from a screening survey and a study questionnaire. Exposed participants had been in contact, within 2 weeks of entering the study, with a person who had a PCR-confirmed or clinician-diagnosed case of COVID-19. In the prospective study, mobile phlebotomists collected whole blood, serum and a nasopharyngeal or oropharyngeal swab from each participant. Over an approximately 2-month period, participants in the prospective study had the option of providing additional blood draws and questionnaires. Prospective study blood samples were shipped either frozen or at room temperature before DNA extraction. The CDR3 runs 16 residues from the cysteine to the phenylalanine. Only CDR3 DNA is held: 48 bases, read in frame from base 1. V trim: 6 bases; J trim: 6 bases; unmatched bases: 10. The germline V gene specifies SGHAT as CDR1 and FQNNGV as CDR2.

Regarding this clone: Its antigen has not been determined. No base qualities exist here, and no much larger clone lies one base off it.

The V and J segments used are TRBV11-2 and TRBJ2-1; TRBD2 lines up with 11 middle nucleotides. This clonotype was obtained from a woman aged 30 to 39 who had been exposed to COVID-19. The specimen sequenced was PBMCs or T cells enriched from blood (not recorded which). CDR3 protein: CASRVISGGARNEQFF. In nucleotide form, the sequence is TGTGCCAGCAGGGTCATTAGCGGGGGGGCTCGCAATGAGCAGTTCTTC.